The 13 T cell receptor beta chains listed next were all sequenced from one sample in a study of Graves' ophthalmopathy and Graves' hyperthyroidism. Scientists amplified the TCR beta CDR3 regions from RNA transcripts. Investigators did first-round RT-PCR with HTBI primers, then second-round multiplex PCR. From the multiplex PCR reads, TCRdb called clonotypes with MiXCR, one entry per CDR3 protein. The sample has fewer than 400,000 distinct CDR3 sequences, around 19% seen once. Input material: peripheral blood. The receptors stem from a woman aged 18-29 years with Graves' ophthalmopathy.

At least ten counts were recorded for this clonotype. This chain joins TRBV28 and TRBJ1-5; D remains unclear. The CDR3 runs 14 residues. V shed 1 base and J shed 3 bases, with 7 bases lying between them. Germline CDR1 is MDHEN and CDR2 is SYDVKM. CDR3 DNA: TGTGCCAGCAGTTTATCAGGAGACAATCAGCCCCAGCATTTT. The encoded protein is CASSLSGDNQPQHF.

A remark on this clonotype: A much bigger clone sits one base away, suggesting this may be a read error. This chain links TRBV7-3 with TRBJ2-3; TRBD2 is a possible D gene (6 bases). The germline V gene encodes CDR1 SGHTA and CDR2 FQGTGA. The CDR3 extends over 14 amino acids. CDR3 loop: CASSSGTPTDTLYF. The CDR3 bases are TGTGCCAGCAGCTCCGGGACTCCCACAGATACGCTGTATTTT.

This clonotype was seen repeatedly, ten times or more. V and J are TRBV6-4 and TRBJ2-7, with 9 nucleotides matching TRBD2. The V gene's germline CDR1 is MRHNA and CDR2 SNTAGT. CDR3 length: 12 residues. The V segment lost 4 bases and the J segment 12 bases; nucleotides outside the gene matches: 7. The CDR3 sequence: CASSAWREGRYF. DNA of the CDR3: TGTGCCAGCAGTGCTTGGCGGGAGGGGCGGTACTTC.

This clonotype has a count of ten or more. Here the CDR3 DNA reads TGTGCCAGCAGCGTAGGGGGACATACTTTCCAAGAGACCCAGTACTTC. Translating gives CASSVGGHTFQETQYF. The chain carries TRBV9 and TRBJ2-5; TRBD1 might be the D (6 bases). Looked up from germline, CDR1 is SGDLS and CDR2 is YYNGEE. CDR3 length: 16 amino acids. Trimming pared 0 bases from V and 1 base from J, leaving 13 bases between. Full variable domain (remainder filled in from reference TRBV9 and TRBJ2-5): DSGVTQTPKHLITATGQRVTLRCSPRSGDLSVYWYQQSLDQGLQFLIQYYNGEERAKGNILERFSAQQFPDLHSELNLSSLELGDSALYFCASSVGGHTFQETQYFGPGTRLLVL.

This clonotype appeared many times. The chain joins TRBV15 to TRBJ1-6; no definite D call. With 6 bases removed from V and 8 bases from J, the gap between germline ends came to 11 bases. This CDR3 is 13 amino acids long. Per germline, CDR1 LNHNV and CDR2 YYDKDF (reference sequence). The CDR3 spells CATSRGADSPLHF. The DNA for the CDR3 is TGTGCCACCAGTCGGGGAGCAGATTCACCCCTCCACTTT.

At least ten counts were recorded for this clonotype. A single base separates this from a much larger clone, so it may be a read error. The CDR3 ends on some other residue instead of the conserved phenylalanine or tryptophan, so this is likely a read error. V usage is TRBV29-1 and J usage is TRBJ2-5; TRBD1 might be the D (5 bases). The germline V and J ends were trimmed by 4 bases and 2 bases, with 14 bases remaining between them. Germline values: CDR1 SQVTM, CDR2 ANQGSEA. The CDR3 is 14 amino acids. The CDR3 DNA reads TGCAGCGTTGGAGGCAGGTCAGGGCAAGAGACCCAGTACTCC. It yields the protein CSVGGRSGQETQYS.

The sample holds many counts of this clonotype. The chain links TRBV7-8 to TRBJ2-5, with D possibly matching TRBD2 (5 bases). Trimming removed 5 bases from V and 5 bases from J, with 15 bases in between. Germline CDR1 is SGHVS and CDR2 is FQNEAQ. The CDR3 sequence is 14 residues long. CDR3 in amino acids: CASSPPEGRETQYF. The CDR3, as DNA: TGTGCCAGCAGCCCACCAGAGGGTCGGGAGACCCAGTACTTC.

This clonotype came up many times. V is TRBV5-1 and J is TRBJ1-1; possibly TRBD1 for D (6 bases). V lost 3 bases and J lost 0, with 9 bases in between. Germline lookup yields CDR1 SGHRS and CDR2 YFSETQ. This CDR3 is built from 14 residues. This chain's CDR3 is CASSWTAMNTEAFF. As DNA, the CDR3 is TGCGCCAGCAGCTGGACAGCCATGAACACTGAAGCTTTCTTT.

This clonotype appeared many times. The chain has TRBV6-5 and TRBJ1-1; 11 positions match TRBD1. CDR1 is MNHEY, CDR2 SVGAGI, per germline. The CDR3 sequence is 16 residues long. The V and J ends lost 4 bases and 0 bases, in that order; junction bases with no gene match: 4. The CDR3 coding sequence is TGTGCCAGCAGTTTCGGGACAGGGGGTATGAACACTGAAGCTTTCTTT. Translation gives CASSFGTGGMNTEAFF.

This chain's CDR3 is CASSTSGSESYEQYF. CDR3 DNA sequence: TGTGCCAGCAGCACATCCGGGAGTGAATCCTACGAGCAGTACTTC. The genes are TRBV7-2 and TRBJ2-7; D is perhaps TRBD2 (6 bases). CDR1 SGHTA and CDR2 FQGNSA come from the germline V gene. The CDR3 length is 15 residues. Trimming took 5 bases from V and 1 from J, leaving 15 bases between them. The whole variable domain, filled in from reference TRBV7-2 and TRBJ2-7, reads GAGVSQSPSNKVTEKGKDVELRCDPISGHTALYWYRQSLGQGLEFLIYFQGNSAPDKSGLPSDRFSAERTGGSVSTLTIQRTQQEDSAVYLCASSTSGSESYEQYFGPGTRLTVT.

This clonotype was counted at least ten times. The chain has TRBV11-2 and TRBJ1-1, with D tentatively TRBD1 (5 bases). This CDR3 has 14 amino acids. The V and J ends lost 7 bases and 1 base respectively, with 13 bases between them. Germline CDR1 SGHAT, CDR2 FQNNGV. CDR3 loop: CASTPGRGNTEAFF. The CDR3 DNA is TGTGCCAGCACCCCGGGGCGGGGGAACACTGAAGCTTTCTTT.

This clonotype was picked up a small number of times. The chain joins TRBV6-1 to TRBJ1-2; TRBD1 might be the D (6 bases). Germline V lookup: CDR1 MNHNS, CDR2 SASEGT. Trimming shortened V by 6 bases and J by 1 base, and 15 bases separated the two germline ends. The CDR3 runs to 15 residues. The CDR3, as DNA: TGTGCCAGCAGCAAAGCTGGACAGATTAACTATGGCTACACCTTC. It encodes CASSKAGQINYGYTF.

This clonotype was recorded many times. The chain joins TRBV7-2 to TRBJ1-1; D not resolved. Trimming took 6 bases from V and 2 from J, leaving 13 bases between them. CDR1 is SGHTA and CDR2 is FQGNSA in the germline V gene. CDR3 length equals 14 residues. The CDR3 reads CASSRKAANTEAFF. The CDR3 nucleotides read TGTGCCAGCAGTCGAAAGGCAGCAAACACTGAAGCTTTCTTT.